The present TCR beta chain was sequenced within a study of blood T cell repertoires in COVID-19 (dated by TCRdb to the early 2020s). Looking at the study overall: Samples from collaborators originated in the United States, Italy and Spain and spanned both the acute and convalescent phases of COVID-19. The dataset comprised deeply sampled blood TCRbeta repertoires from subjects exposed to, actively infected with, or recovered from COVID-19. Where HLA class I and class II types were available, the types were taken from metadata supplied by the sample provider, not from assay-based typing. The repertoires were released in a freely available public database meant as a resource for research on the immune response to SARS-CoV-2. The prospective study material was composed of cDNA or gDNA derived from T cells, B-cell-depleted T cells, or PBMCs. The samples were drawn from two sources: the first 160 participants of the ongoing ImmuneRACE study, and 1,254 subjects contributed by 6 global collaborators. Nearly every sample came with metadata listing a de-identified subject ID, COVID-19 status, age in years and sex.

The immunoSEQ Assay, a bias-controlled multiplex PCR, was used to amplify TCRbeta CDR3 regions from genomic DNA. On the study's bioinformatics: The number of nucleated cells in each sample was estimated from the amplification of reference gene primers within the assay. To quantify the absolute abundance of each unique TCRbeta CDR3 rearrangement, sequence reads were collapsed and filtered. For each sample, productive Simpson clonality was calculated as the square root of Simpson's diversity index across productive rearrangements. TCRdb provides this immuneACCESS table in a form limited to in-frame rearrangements. Some clones are lacking; in checked studies, under half of them reflect an unresolved V gene, and why the rest are absent is not known. V and J calls and clone size are copied from that table; D and trimming were computed from the DNA. The sample table records roughly 430,000 clones; about 88% of these occur just once. Jointly, the top ten make up roughly 1.4% of the sample.

Enrolling through a virtual design, the prospective study's participants ranged in age from roughly 18 to 89 years and lived across more than 20 United States geographic areas. In the prospective study, cohorts were assigned on the basis of participant-reported clinical history obtained from a screening survey and a study questionnaire. Exposed participants were defined as having been in contact with someone with a PCR-confirmed or clinician-diagnosed COVID-19 case within 2 weeks of study entry. In the prospective study, whole blood, serum and a nasopharyngeal or oropharyngeal swab were collected from each participant by mobile phlebotomists. Additional blood draws and questionnaires over an approximately 2-month period could optionally be provided by prospective study participants. Prospective study blood samples were shipped either frozen or at room temperature before DNA extraction. The CDR3 goes from the cysteine to the phenylalanine over 13 residues. The only DNA kept is the CDR3, 39 bases in frame from the first base. V and J are trimmed by 5 bases and 4 bases, and the gene matches miss 2 bases of the junction. From the germline V gene (reference sequence), CDR1 is SEHNR and CDR2 is FQNEAQ.

The study at large found these results: The amount of clinical and demographic metadata varied by source and participant and was provided uncurated.

Concerning this clone itself: No cognate antigen has been identified for it. Base qualities are not provided; no much larger clone lies one nucleotide away.

The clonotype comes from a woman aged 18 to 35 who had been exposed to COVID-19. Specimen: PBMCs or T cells enriched from blood (not recorded which). The rearrangement joined TRBV7-9 to TRBJ1-5, with 7 bases aligning to TRBD1. CDR3 loop: CASSGTVNQPQHF. The sequenced DNA: TGTGCCAGCAGCGGGACAGTTAATCAGCCCCAGCATTTT. The CDR3, completed at both ends by the reference TRBV7-9 and TRBJ1-5 genes, gives the full variable domain DTGVSQNPRHKITKRGQNVTFRCDPISEHNRLYWYRQTLGQGPEFLTYFQNEAQLEKSRLLSDRFSAERPKGSFSTLEIQRTEQGDSAMYLCASSGTVNQPQHFGDGTRLSIL.